The 25 T cell receptor beta chains below were found in one sample sequenced in a study of cytomegalovirus exposure and HLA in healthy donors. The study ran its PCR with 60 Vbeta and 13 Jbeta primers. Method: immunoSEQ multiplex PCR; TCRdb's copy keeps in-frame clones and lacks some. Among some 110,000 clones listed, about 80% were seen once. Sequencing used PBMCs. Source of these receptors: a man younger than 40 in good health and CMV-seronegative.

This chain links TRBV9 with TRBJ1-2; TRBD1 aligns across 8 bases. Germline lookup yields CDR1 SGDLS and CDR2 YYNGEE. This CDR3 has 14 amino acids. V shed 3 bases and J 3 bases; nucleotides not matched to a gene: 4. The CDR3: CASSADRAYYGYTF. CDR3 DNA sequence: TGTGCCAGCAGCGCGGACAGGGCCTACTATGGCTACACCTTC.

This clone was found once. The chain combines TRBV9 with TRBJ1-6, with D perhaps TRBD1 (5 bases). V lost 1 base and J lost 1, with 9 bases in between. CDR1 SGDLS and CDR2 YYNGEE come from the germline V gene. The CDR3 is made up of 16 amino acids. CDR3 in amino acids: CASSVSGQSYNSPLHF. The CDR3 nucleotides read TGTGCCAGCAGCGTATCAGGGCAGTCCTATAATTCACCCCTCCACTTT.

V is TRBV28 and J is TRBJ2-7; maybe TRBD2 (5 bases). This CDR3 comprises 13 residues. V lost 9 bases to trimming and J lost 5 bases, with 17 bases between them. The germline gives CDR1 MDHEN, CDR2 SYDVKM. CDR3 residues: CASTRPLTNEQYF. CDR3 in DNA: TGTGCCAGTACACGGCCGCTGACTAACGAGCAGTACTTC.

The J gene is TRBJ1-4, the V gene TRBV25-1, with D unclear. Per germline, CDR1 MGHDK and CDR2 SYGVNS. The CDR3 runs to 14 residues. Trimming removed 3 bases at V and 2 bases at J, with 7 bases between. The CDR3: CASSDPGTNEKLFF. For the CDR3, the DNA is TGTGCCAGCAGTGATCCGGGTACTAATGAAAAACTGTTTTTT.

This clone was found once. The chain uses TRBV5-1 and TRBJ2-2; 8 bases fit TRBD1. The germline CDR1 and CDR2 sequences are SGHRS and YFSETQ. V lost 1 base, J lost 5 bases, and 7 bases stayed unmatched. The CDR3 is made up of 16 amino acids. CDR3 bases: TGCGCCAGCAGCTTGCAGGGGACAGGAGGTACCGGGGAGCTGTTTTTT. Residues: CASSLQGTGGTGELFF. Using reference TRBV5-1 and TRBJ2-2 for the parts outside the CDR3, the full variable domain is KAGVTQTPRYLIKTRGQQVTLSCSPISGHRSVSWYQQTPGQGLQFLFEYFSETQRNKGNFPGRFSGRQFSNSRSEMNVSTLELGDSALYLCASSLQGTGGTGELFFGEGSRLTVL.

The chain has TRBV7-9 and TRBJ2-7; 10 bases line up with TRBD1. V shed 5 bases and J 6 bases; nucleotides not matched to a gene: 7. Germline V lookup: CDR1 SEHNR, CDR2 FQNEAQ (reference sequence). The CDR3 is 14 amino acids. CDR3 DNA sequence: TGTGCCAGCAGCCAAGACAGGGGGCCAACCGAGCAGTACTTC. Its translation: CASSQDRGPTEQYF.

V is TRBV7-6 and J is TRBJ2-3; 12 bases match TRBD2. Looked up from germline, CDR1 is SGHVS and CDR2 is FNYEAQ. The CDR3 runs to 16 residues. The trim removed 5 bases at V and 6 bases at J, leaving 9 bases unmatched. For the CDR3, the DNA is TGTGCCAGCAGCAGACTAGCGGGGGTTGGTTCTGATACGCAGTATTTT. Amino acid sequence: CASSRLAGVGSDTQYF.

This sequence joins TRBV4-3 and TRBJ2-7; 12 nucleotides agree with TRBD2. V shed 0 bases, J shed 4 bases, and the junction held 4 bases outside the gene matches. Germline loops: CDR1 LGHNA, CDR2 YSLEER. CDR3 length equals 16 residues. The CDR3 DNA reads as TGCGCCAGCAGCCAAGATGGGACTAGCGGGTTGTACGAGCAGTACTTC. Translating gives CASSQDGTSGLYEQYF.

This chain connects TRBV2 to TRBJ1-2; 7 nucleotides agree with TRBD1. V shed 7 bases, J shed 8 bases, and the junction held 13 bases outside the gene matches. The CDR3 spans 14 residues. CDR1 is SNHLY, CDR2 FYNNEI, per germline. Written as DNA, the CDR3 is TGTGCCAGCATGGGACCGGACAGGTATATCGGCTACACCTTC. This codes for CASMGPDRYIGYTF. Combining the CDR3 with reference TRBV2 and TRBJ1-2 gives the whole variable domain EPEVTQTPSHQVTQMGQEVILRCVPISNHLYFYWYRQILGQKVEFLVSFYNNEISEKSEIFDDQFSVERPDGSNFTLKIRSTKLEDSAMYFCASMGPDRYIGYTFGSGTRLTVV.

The chain is built from TRBV5-1 and TRBJ2-5; no clear D gene. V dropped 2 bases and J dropped 3 bases, with 8 bases sitting between them. Germline-derived CDR1 and CDR2 are SGHRS and YFSETQ. The CDR3 runs 13 residues. The CDR3 spells CASSFAAEETQYF. The DNA for the CDR3 is TGCGCCAGCAGCTTCGCCGCAGAAGAGACCCAGTACTTC.

In this sample, this clone turned up a few times. The V call is TRBV4-2, the J call TRBJ2-7; TRBD1 is a possible D gene (5 bases). The CDR3 length is 13 residues. The V end lost 3 bases, the J end lost 5 bases, and 11 bases lay between the germline ends. From germline, CDR1 is LGHNA and CDR2 YNFKEQ. The CDR3 nucleotides read TGTGCCAGCAGCCACGGCAGGGCAAACGAGCAGTACTTC. It translates to CASSHGRANEQYF.

This clone was detected once. The V call is TRBV9, the J call TRBJ2-2; D perhaps matches TRBD2 (5 bases). V was shortened by 3 bases and J by 3 bases, with 18 bases between the two germline ends. The CDR3 runs to 17 residues. Germline V CDR1 and CDR2: SGDLS, YYNGEE. The CDR3 nucleotides are TGTGCCAGCAGCGCCGAGGGTCAAAGACAACACACCGGGGAGCTGTTTTTT. As protein: CASSAEGQRQHTGELFF.

The J gene is TRBJ1-2, the V gene TRBV7-9, with 9 bases that match TRBD1. With 5 bases clipped from V and 3 bases from J, the junction kept 7 bases outside the gene matches. Germline loops: CDR1 SEHNR, CDR2 FQNEAQ (reference sequence). The CDR3 is 15 amino acids. The DNA for the CDR3 is TGTGCCAGCAGCCTAACAGGGGGCGCAGACTATGGCTACACCTTC. This sequence encodes CASSLTGGADYGYTF.

The chain couples TRBV10-1 to TRBJ1-4; 7 bases agree with TRBD1. The CDR3 runs to 19 residues. Looked up from germline, CDR1 is WNHNN and CDR2 is SYGVQD (reference sequence). Losses at the gene ends were 6 bases for V and 3 bases for J; bases not matched to a gene: 19. CDR3 nucleotide sequence: TGCGCCAGCAGGAGGGGGCCGGGACGATCCCTGGGGGCTAATGAAAAACTGTTTTTT. This encodes CASRRGPGRSLGANEKLFF.

The CDR3 sequence is CASSPTRGAQPQHF. The DNA of the CDR3 is TGTGCCAGCAGCCCCACCCGGGGGGCTCAGCCCCAGCATTTT. The chain links TRBV7-8 to TRBJ1-5; weak D call: TRBD1 (6 bases). V gave up 5 bases and J gave up 6 bases, with 14 bases separating them. The CDR3 sequence is 14 residues long. Germline values: CDR1 SGHVS, CDR2 FQNEAQ.

CDR3 DNA sequence: TGTGCCAGCAGCCCCAACCCCCAGGGGGCAGGTGAGACCCAGTACTTC. Translation: CASSPNPQGAGETQYF. This sequence joins TRBV7-2 and TRBJ2-5; TRBD1 matches 8 bases. Germline V gene data show CDR1 as SGHTA and CDR2 as FQGNSA. This CDR3 region has 16 residues. V trimming: 5 bases; J trimming: 5 bases; junction bases outside the gene matches: 13.

This chain connects TRBV6-5 to TRBJ1-2; weak D call: TRBD1 (5 bases). The germline V gene encodes CDR1 MNHEY and CDR2 SVGAGI. The CDR3 extends over 12 amino acids. V was pared by 6 bases and J by 5 bases, with 10 bases between. The chain's CDR3 is CASSQGLYGYTF. Written as DNA, the CDR3 is TGTGCCAGCAGCCAGGGTTTGTATGGCTACACCTTC.

The rearrangement links TRBV7-2 to TRBJ2-7; 8 nucleotides line up with TRBD1. This CDR3 spans 16 amino acids. Per germline, CDR1 SGHTA and CDR2 FQGNSA. Germline trimming cut 3 bases from V and 5 bases from J; bases unmatched to any gene: 12. The CDR3 nucleotides read TGTGCCAGCAGCTTCAGACCAGGGGGCCAAGGCCACGAGCAGTACTTC. It translates to CASSFRPGGQGHEQYF.

J is TRBJ2-7 and V is TRBV30; possibly TRBD2 for D (5 bases). The V end lost 4 bases, the J end lost 5 bases, and 15 bases lay between the germline ends. The CDR3 has 13 amino acids. Germline lookup yields CDR1 GTSNPN and CDR2 SVGIG (reference sequence). CDR3 residues: CAWISERRHEQYF. For the CDR3, the DNA is TGTGCCTGGATATCGGAGAGGAGGCACGAGCAGTACTTC. The complete variable domain, with remaining parts taken from reference TRBV30 and TRBJ2-7, reads SQTIHQWPATLVQPVGSPLSLECTVEGTSNPNLYWYRQAAGRGLQLLFYSVGIGQISSEVPQNLSASRPQDRQFILSSKKLLLSDSGFYLCAWISERRHEQYFGPGTRLTVT.

The J gene is TRBJ1-2, the V gene TRBV5-4; no clear D. Germline CDR1 and CDR2: SGHNT and YYREEE (reference sequence). Trimming cost V 0 bases and J 4 bases, with 7 bases left between them. There are 13 residues in the CDR3. In DNA, the CDR3 is TGTGCCAGCAGCTTGGAGGCGGGCTATGGCTACACCTTC. It encodes CASSLEAGYGYTF.

V usage is TRBV5-5 and J usage is TRBJ1-5, with a tentative D call TRBD1 (5 bases). CDR1 and CDR2 from the germline V gene are SGHKS and YYEKEE (reference sequence). V shed 3 bases and J shed 4 bases, with 20 bases lying between them. The CDR3 covers 17 residues. The CDR3 here is CASSWGDLRRANQPQHF. The CDR3 DNA sequence: TGTGCCAGCAGCTGGGGGGACCTTCGTAGGGCAAATCAGCCCCAGCATTTT. Variable domain in full (rest from reference TRBV5-5 and TRBJ1-5): DAGVTQSPTHLIKTRGQQVTLRCSPISGHKSVSWYQQVLGQGPQFIFQYYEKEERGRGNFPDRFSARQFPNYSSELNVNALLLGDSALYLCASSWGDLRRANQPQHFGDGTRLSIL.

The J gene is TRBJ2-1, the V gene TRBV29-1, with 11 positions matching TRBD2. The trim removed 6 bases at V and 6 bases at J, leaving 7 bases unmatched. The germline V gene has CDR1 SQVTM and CDR2 ANQGSEA. The CDR3 runs to 14 residues. Here the CDR3 reads CSVTGLAGPNEQFF. The CDR3 nucleotides read TGCAGCGTGACCGGACTAGCGGGCCCCAATGAGCAGTTCTTC.

V is TRBV9 and J is TRBJ2-1; no reliable D call. The CDR3 spans 15 residues. Trimming removed 0 bases at V and 6 bases at J, with 13 bases between. Germline V gives CDR1 SGDLS, CDR2 YYNGEE. CDR3 bases: TGTGCCAGCAGCGTAGCCCCCTCAAGCGCCAATGAGCAGTTCTTC. Translating gives CASSVAPSSANEQFF.

This chain joins TRBV6-5 and TRBJ2-2, with 9 bases fitting TRBD2. In germline, CDR1 is MNHEY, CDR2 SVGAGI. Trimming at V came to 4 bases and at J to 0 bases, leaving 3 bases not matched to a gene. The CDR3 is 16 residues long. CDR3 amino acids: CASSSWTSANTGELFF. CDR3 nucleotides: TGTGCCAGCAGTTCCTGGACTAGCGCGAACACCGGGGAGCTGTTTTTT.

This chain links TRBV7-8 with TRBJ2-7, with 8 bases matching TRBD2. Germline lookup yields CDR1 SGHVS and CDR2 FQNEAQ. CDR3 length equals 16 residues. Trimming took 1 base from V and 4 from J; bases not matched to a gene: 9. The CDR3 region has the DNA TGTGCCAGCAGCTTAGGAGTCAGCGGGAGAAGTTACGAGCAGTACTTC. Translating gives CASSLGVSGRSYEQYF.